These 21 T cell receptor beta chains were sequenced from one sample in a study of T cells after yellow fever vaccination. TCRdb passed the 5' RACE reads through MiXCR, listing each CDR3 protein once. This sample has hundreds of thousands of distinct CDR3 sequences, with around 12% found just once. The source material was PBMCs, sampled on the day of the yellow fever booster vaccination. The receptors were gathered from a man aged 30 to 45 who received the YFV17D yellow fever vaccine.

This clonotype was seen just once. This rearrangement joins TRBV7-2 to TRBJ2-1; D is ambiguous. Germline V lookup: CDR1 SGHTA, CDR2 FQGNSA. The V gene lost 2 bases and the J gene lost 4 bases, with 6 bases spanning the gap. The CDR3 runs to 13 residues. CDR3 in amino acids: CASSLIGYNEQFF. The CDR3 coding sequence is TGTGCCAGCAGCTTAATCGGATACAATGAGCAGTTCTTC.

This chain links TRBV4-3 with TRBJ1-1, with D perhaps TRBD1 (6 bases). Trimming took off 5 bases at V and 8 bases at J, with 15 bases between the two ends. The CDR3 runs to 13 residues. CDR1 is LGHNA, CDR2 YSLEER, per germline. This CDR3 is CASSVQGFSEAFF. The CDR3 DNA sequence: TGCGCCAGCAGCGTACAGGGTTTTTCCGAAGCTTTCTTT.

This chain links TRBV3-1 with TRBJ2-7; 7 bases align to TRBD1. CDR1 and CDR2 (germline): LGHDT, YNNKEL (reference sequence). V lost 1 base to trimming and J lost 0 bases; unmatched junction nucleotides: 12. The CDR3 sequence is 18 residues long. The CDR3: CASSQAIPTGIYSYEQYF. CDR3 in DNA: TGTGCCAGCAGCCAAGCGATCCCGACAGGGATCTACTCCTACGAGCAGTACTTC.

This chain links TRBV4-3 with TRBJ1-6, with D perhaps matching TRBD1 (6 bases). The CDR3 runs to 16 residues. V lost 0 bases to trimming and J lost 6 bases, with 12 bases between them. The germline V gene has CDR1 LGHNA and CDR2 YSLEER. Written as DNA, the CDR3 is TGCGCCAGCAGCCAAGAAAGTGGACAGATTAATTCACCCCTCCACTTT. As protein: CASSQESGQINSPLHF.

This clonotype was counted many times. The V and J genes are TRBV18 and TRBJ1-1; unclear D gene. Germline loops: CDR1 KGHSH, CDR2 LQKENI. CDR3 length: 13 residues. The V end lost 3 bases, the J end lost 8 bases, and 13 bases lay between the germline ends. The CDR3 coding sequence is TGTGCCAGCTCACCGCTCGACAACGAAGAAGCTTTCTTT. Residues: CASSPLDNEEAFF.

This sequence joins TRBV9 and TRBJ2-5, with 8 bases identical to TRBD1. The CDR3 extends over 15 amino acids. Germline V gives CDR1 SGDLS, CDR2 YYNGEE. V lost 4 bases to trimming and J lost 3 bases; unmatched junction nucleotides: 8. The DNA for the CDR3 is TGTGCCAGCAGCCCAGACAGGGGACCCAAAGAGACCCAGTACTTC. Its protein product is CASSPDRGPKETQYF.

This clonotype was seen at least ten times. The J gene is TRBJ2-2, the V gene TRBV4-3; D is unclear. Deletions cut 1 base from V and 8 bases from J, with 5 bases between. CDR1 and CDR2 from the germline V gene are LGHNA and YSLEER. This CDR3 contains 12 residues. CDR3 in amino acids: CASSQVRGELFF. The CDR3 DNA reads TGCGCCAGCAGCCAAGTCAGAGGGGAGCTGTTTTTT.

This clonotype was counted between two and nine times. The chain's CDR3 is CATSVYGELFF. CDR3 sequence (DNA): TGTGCCACCAGTGTTTACGGGGAGCTGTTTTTT. The chain combines TRBV24-1 with TRBJ2-2, with D hard to call. The CDR3 is 11 amino acids. Germline assignment: CDR1 KGHDR and CDR2 SFDVKD. Trimming pared 5 bases from V and 7 bases from J, leaving 4 bases between.

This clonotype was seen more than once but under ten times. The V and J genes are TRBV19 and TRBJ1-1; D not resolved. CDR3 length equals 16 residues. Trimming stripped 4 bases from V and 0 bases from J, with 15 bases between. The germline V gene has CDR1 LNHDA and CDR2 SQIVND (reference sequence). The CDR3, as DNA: TGTGCCAGTAGTAGCCCGCCAGGTCGCGTGAACACTGAAGCTTTCTTT. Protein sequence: CASSSPPGRVNTEAFF.

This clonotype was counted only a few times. CDR3 in amino acids: CASRTDNYEQYF. CDR3 nucleotide sequence: TGTGCCAGCAGAACAGATAACTACGAGCAGTACTTC. The chain employs TRBV6-2 or TRBV6-3 and TRBJ2-7; D gene unclear. V was cut by 6 bases and J by 3 bases, with 9 bases left in between. CDR1 MNHEY and CDR2 SVGEGT come from the germline V gene. This CDR3 has 12 amino acids.

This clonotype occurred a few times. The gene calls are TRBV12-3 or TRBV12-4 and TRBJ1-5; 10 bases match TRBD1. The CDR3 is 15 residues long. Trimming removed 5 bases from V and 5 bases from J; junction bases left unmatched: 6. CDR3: CASSDAGTGDQPQHF. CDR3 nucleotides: TGTGCCAGCAGTGATGCCGGGACAGGGGATCAGCCCCAGCATTTT.

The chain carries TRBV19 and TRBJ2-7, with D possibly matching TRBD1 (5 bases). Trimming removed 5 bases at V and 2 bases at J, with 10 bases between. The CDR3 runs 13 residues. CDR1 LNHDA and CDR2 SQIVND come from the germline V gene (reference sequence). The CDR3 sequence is CASSPADTYEQYF. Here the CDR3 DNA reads TGTGCCAGTAGTCCGGCGGACACCTACGAGCAGTACTTC.

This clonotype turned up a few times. CDR3 loop: CASSQDQGGGNEQFF. As DNA, the CDR3 is TGCGCCAGCAGCCAGGACCAGGGGGGAGGGAATGAGCAGTTCTTC. This chain joins TRBV4-3 and TRBJ2-1; D is possibly TRBD1 or TRBD2 (7 bases each). The ends were cut back, 3 bases at V and 7 bases at J, with 16 bases in the middle. CDR3 length equals 15 residues. Germline-derived CDR1 and CDR2 are LGHNA and YSLEER.

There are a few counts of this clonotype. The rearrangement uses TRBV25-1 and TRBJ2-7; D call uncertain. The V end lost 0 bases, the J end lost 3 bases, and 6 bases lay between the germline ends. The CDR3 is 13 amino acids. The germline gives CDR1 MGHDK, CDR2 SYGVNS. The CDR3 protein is CASSEYVGYEQYF. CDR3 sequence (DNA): TGTGCCAGCAGTGAATATGTGGGCTACGAGCAGTACTTC.

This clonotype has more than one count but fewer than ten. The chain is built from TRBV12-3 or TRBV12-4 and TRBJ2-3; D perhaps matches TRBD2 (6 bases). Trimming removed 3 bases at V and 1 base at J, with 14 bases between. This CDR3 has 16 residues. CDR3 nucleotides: TGTGCCAGCAGTTTCGGGGGAGGAGGGGGCACAGATACGCAGTATTTT. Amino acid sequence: CASSFGGGGGTDTQYF.

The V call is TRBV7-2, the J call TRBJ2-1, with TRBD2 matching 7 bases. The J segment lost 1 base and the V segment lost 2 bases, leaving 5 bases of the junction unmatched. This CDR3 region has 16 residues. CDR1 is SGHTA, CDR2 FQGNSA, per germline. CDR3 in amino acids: CASSLYGGGSYNEQFF. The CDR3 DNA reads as TGTGCCAGCAGCTTATACGGGGGAGGGTCCTACAATGAGCAGTTCTTC.

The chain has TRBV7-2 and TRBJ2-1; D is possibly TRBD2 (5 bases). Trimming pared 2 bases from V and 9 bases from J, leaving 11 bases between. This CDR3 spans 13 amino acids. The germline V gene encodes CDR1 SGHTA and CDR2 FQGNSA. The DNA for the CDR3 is TGTGCCAGCAGCTTAACACTAGAGCTTGAGCAGTTCTTC. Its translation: CASSLTLELEQFF.

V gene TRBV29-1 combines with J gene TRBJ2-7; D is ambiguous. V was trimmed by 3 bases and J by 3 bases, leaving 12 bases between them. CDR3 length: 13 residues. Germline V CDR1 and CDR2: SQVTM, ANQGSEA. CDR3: CSVDWGSGYEQYF. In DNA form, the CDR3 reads TGCAGCGTTGATTGGGGAAGTGGCTACGAGCAGTACTTC.

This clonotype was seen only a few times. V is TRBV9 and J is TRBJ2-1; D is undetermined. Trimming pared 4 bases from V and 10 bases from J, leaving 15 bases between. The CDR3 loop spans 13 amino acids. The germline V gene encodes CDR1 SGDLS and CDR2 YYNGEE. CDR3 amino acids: CASSPTPVEEQFF. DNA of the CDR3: TGTGCCAGCAGCCCCACCCCCGTAGAGGAGCAGTTCTTC.

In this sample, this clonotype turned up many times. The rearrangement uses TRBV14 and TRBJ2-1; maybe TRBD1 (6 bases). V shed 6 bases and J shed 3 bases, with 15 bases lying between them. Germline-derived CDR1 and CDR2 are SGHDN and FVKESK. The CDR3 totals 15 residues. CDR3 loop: CASSPGTPVYNEQFF. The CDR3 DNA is TGTGCCAGCAGTCCCGGGACACCAGTCTACAATGAGCAGTTCTTC.

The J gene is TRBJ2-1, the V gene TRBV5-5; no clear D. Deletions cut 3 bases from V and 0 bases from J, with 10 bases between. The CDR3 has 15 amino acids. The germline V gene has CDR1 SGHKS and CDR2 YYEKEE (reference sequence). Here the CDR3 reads CASSYDTPSYNEQFF. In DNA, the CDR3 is TGTGCCAGCAGCTACGACACCCCCTCCTACAATGAGCAGTTCTTC.